This T cell receptor beta chain was profiled in a study of cytomegalovirus exposure and HLA in healthy donors. Looking at the study overall: A data release that came early held 80 million to 95 million unique TCRs from HLA-typed donors.

This clone was observed a few times. Vbeta (60) and Jbeta (13) primers were used in the PCR. The method was immunoSEQ multiplex PCR; TCRdb's version includes in-frame clones alone and lacks a portion of them. The sample holds 95,000 to 130,000 clones; about 86% are singletons and the top ten take about 3.9%. The CDR3 has 16 residues. From germline, CDR1 is MRHNA and CDR2 SNTAGT. V shed 2 bases and J 0 bases; nucleotides not matched to a gene: 0. Specimen: PBMCs. The source of this sequence is a woman aged 25 to 39 in good health and CMV-seronegative. The chain couples TRBV6-4 to TRBJ2-3, with 12 bases identical to TRBD2. The chain's CDR3 is CASSDGTSGSTDTQYF. In nucleotides, the CDR3 is TGTGCCAGCAGTGACGGGACTAGCGGGAGCACAGATACGCAGTATTTT.